Presented here are 20 T cell receptor beta chains from one specimen sequenced in a study of blood T cell repertoires in COVID-19. Measured with immunoSEQ multiplex PCR; TCRdb has only the in-frame clones, and not every one. The table shows roughly 250,000 clones, with about nine tenths occurring only once. The sequencing input was peripheral blood. The source is a man aged 25 to 45 with COVID-19, enrolled during active disease.

The V call is TRBV5-1, the J call TRBJ2-5, with TRBD2 identical over 7 bases. The CDR3 length is 15 residues. Germline assignment: CDR1 SGHRS and CDR2 YFSETQ. Unmatched junction bases numbered 7, after V lost 3 bases and J lost 2 bases. The CDR3 region is CASSSIVGGQETQYF. The DNA of the CDR3 is TGCGCCAGCAGCTCTATAGTGGGGGGGCAAGAGACCCAGTACTTC.

The J gene is TRBJ1-1, the V gene TRBV29-1, with 8 bases lining up with TRBD1. V trimming: 4 bases; J trimming: 4 bases; junction bases outside the gene matches: 2. CDR1 SQVTM and CDR2 ANQGSEA come from the germline V gene. The CDR3 length is 12 residues. CDR3 nucleotide sequence: TGCAGCGTTGTTACAGGGGGCACTGAAGCTTTCTTT. It specifies CSVVTGGTEAFF.

The chain uses TRBV2 and TRBJ2-5, with 11 nucleotides matching TRBD2. The CDR3 extends over 14 amino acids. The germline V gene has CDR1 SNHLY and CDR2 FYNNEI. With V trimmed by 4 bases and J by 4 bases, 2 bases remained unmatched. CDR3 DNA: TGTGCCAGCAGTGGTCTAGCGGGGGGAGAGACCCAGTACTTC. It translates to CASSGLAGGETQYF.

V and J are TRBV2 and TRBJ1-5, with 7 positions matching TRBD1. This CDR3 region has 15 residues. V gave up 4 bases and J gave up 2 bases; unmatched junction bases: 5. Per the germline V gene, CDR1 is SNHLY and CDR2 is FYNNEI. Here the CDR3 DNA reads TGTGCCAGCAGTGGACAGGGTAAACGCAATCAGCCCCAGCATTTT. Amino acid sequence: CASSGQGKRNQPQHF.

The chain employs TRBV5-4 and TRBJ1-2; 9 nucleotides agree with TRBD1. Per germline, CDR1 SGHNT and CDR2 YYREEE (reference sequence). V shed 3 bases, J shed 7 bases, and the junction held 7 bases outside the gene matches. This CDR3 comprises 14 residues. CDR3 nucleotides: TGTGCCAGCAGCTGGGGACAGGGAAACGCTGGCTACACCTTC. It codes for CASSWGQGNAGYTF.

The chain couples TRBV7-6 to TRBJ1-4, with TRBD1 matching over 9 bases. J was trimmed by 0 bases and V by 5 bases; bases with no gene match: 4. The germline gives CDR1 SGHVS, CDR2 FNYEAQ. The CDR3 is made up of 16 amino acids. The CDR3 is CASSRRQGATNEKLFF. CDR3 DNA: TGTGCCAGCAGCAGGCGACAGGGGGCAACTAATGAAAAACTGTTTTTT. The full variable domain, its missing parts supplied by reference TRBV7-6 and TRBJ1-4, is GAGVSQSPRYKVTKRGQDVALRCDPISGHVSLYWYRQALGQGPEFLTYFNYEAQQDKSGLPNDRFSAERPEGSISTLTIQRTEQRDSAMYRCASSRRQGATNEKLFFGSGTQLSVL.

The rearrangement uses TRBV2 and TRBJ1-1, with unresolved D. V lost 6 bases, J lost 8 bases, and 16 bases lay in between. Germline loops: CDR1 SNHLY, CDR2 FYNNEI. This CDR3 contains 13 residues. Written as DNA, the CDR3 is TGTGCCAGCAGCTCTTCGGGTCCTCCCGAAGCTTTCTTT. Protein product: CASSSSGPPEAFF.

The chain couples TRBV18 to TRBJ1-4, with no clear D. Germline V gene sequence: CDR1 KGHSH, CDR2 LQKENI. This CDR3 contains 15 residues. V shed 0 bases and J shed 0 bases, with 5 bases lying between them. CDR3: CASSPPTATNEKLFF. DNA of the CDR3: TGTGCCAGCTCACCACCGACTGCAACTAATGAAAAACTGTTTTTT.

The rearrangement joins TRBV6-6 to TRBJ1-1, with 7 bases aligning to TRBD1. The CDR3 is 15 amino acids. Germline CDR1 is MNHNY and CDR2 is SVGAGI (reference sequence). J gave up 6 bases and V 9 bases, and 16 bases lay outside the gene matches. CDR3 nucleotides: TGTGCCAGTTTGGTACTGCGAACAGGGGAATCTGAAGCTTTCTTT. Translating gives CASLVLRTGESEAFF.

The chain joins TRBV19 to TRBJ1-1; D is unclear. V was shortened by 3 bases and J by 0 bases, with 20 bases between the two germline ends. The CDR3 consists of 18 residues. CDR1 is LNHDA, CDR2 SQIVND, per germline (reference sequence). CDR3 DNA sequence: TGTGCCAGTAGTATTAGAGGTGCAGGAGGTTCTATGAACACTGAAGCTTTCTTT. Amino acids: CASSIRGAGGSMNTEAFF.

The DNA of the CDR3 is TGCGCCAGCAGCTGGGGAACAGGGGCGACTGAAGCTTTCTTT. Translating it yields CASSWGTGATEAFF. This sequence joins TRBV5-1 and TRBJ1-1; TRBD1 agrees at 7 bases. Germline CDR1 SGHRS, CDR2 YFSETQ. J lost 5 bases, V lost 3 bases, and 7 bases had no gene match. This CDR3 spans 14 amino acids.

The chain combines TRBV7-2 with TRBJ1-4; perhaps TRBD1 as D (6 bases). CDR3 size: 15 residues. Germline CDR1 SGHTA, CDR2 FQGNSA. The germline V and J ends were trimmed by 3 bases and 0 bases, with 8 bases remaining between them. The CDR3 here is CASSFRGATNEKLFF. CDR3 sequence (DNA): TGTGCCAGCAGCTTCAGGGGAGCAACTAATGAAAAACTGTTTTTT.

Regarding this clone: The junction and the germline gene differ at one end; a read error may be behind it. The chain employs TRBV6-1 and TRBJ1-3; maybe TRBD1 (6 bases). The CDR3 consists of 17 residues. Germline V lookup: CDR1 MNHNS, CDR2 SASEGT. CDR3 residues: CASSQALTWTAGNTIYF. The CDR3 nucleotides read TGTGCCAGCAGTCAAGCCCTAACCTGGACAGCTGGAAACACCATATATTTT.

The chain links TRBV10-2 to TRBJ1-1, with a weak D call TRBD1 (5 bases). Germline CDR1 reads WSHSY; CDR2 reads SAAADI. V was shortened by 2 bases and J by 5 bases, with 9 bases between the two germline ends. The CDR3 extends over 13 amino acids. The DNA for the CDR3 is TGCGCCAGCAGTGAGGGGGGAGGGACTGAAGCTTTCTTT. This sequence encodes CASSEGGGTEAFF.

The chain carries TRBV5-1 and TRBJ2-7; 13 nucleotides line up with TRBD2. Germline V gene lookup returns CDR1 SGHRS and CDR2 YFSETQ. With 0 bases clipped from V and 0 bases from J, the junction kept 6 bases outside the gene matches. The CDR3 sequence is 18 residues long. In DNA form, the CDR3 reads TGCGCCAGCAGCTTGGGACTAGCGGGGGGCATACTCTCCTACGAGCAGTACTTC. It codes for CASSLGLAGGILSYEQYF.

The genes are TRBV5-1 and TRBJ2-1; TRBD2 matches 10 bases. This CDR3 is built from 15 residues. V lost 2 bases, J lost 5 bases, and 4 bases stayed unmatched. CDR1 SGHRS and CDR2 YFSETQ come from the germline V gene. The chain's CDR3 is CASSLLAGQHNEQFF. The CDR3 DNA is TGCGCCAGCAGCTTACTAGCGGGGCAACACAATGAGCAGTTCTTC.

J is TRBJ1-5 and V is TRBV7-9; tentatively, D is TRBD1 (5 bases). The CDR3 runs to 14 residues. The V end lost 4 bases, the J end lost 2 bases, and 9 bases lay between the germline ends. Germline V CDR1 and CDR2: SEHNR, FQNEAQ (reference sequence). The CDR3 nucleotides read TGTGCCAGCAGCTCGGGGGGAGGCAATCAGCCCCAGCATTTT. This sequence encodes CASSSGGGNQPQHF.

The CDR3 region is CASSQGAGVLAKNIQYF. The CDR3 DNA is TGCGCCAGCAGCCAAGGGGCGGGAGTCTTAGCCAAAAACATTCAGTACTTC. The chain recombines TRBV4-1 with TRBJ2-4; 7 bases line up with TRBD2. The CDR3 extends over 17 amino acids. Germline lookup yields CDR1 MGHRA and CDR2 YSYEKL. With 1 base clipped from V and 0 bases from J, the junction kept 6 bases outside the gene matches.

The J gene is TRBJ1-2, the V gene TRBV5-1; D is unresolved. Germline loops: CDR1 SGHRS, CDR2 YFSETQ. This CDR3 is built from 15 residues. V was cut by 0 bases and J by 0 bases, with 9 bases left in between. The CDR3 region is CASSLGRTSNYGYTF. The CDR3 DNA sequence: TGCGCCAGCAGCTTGGGGAGGACCTCTAACTATGGCTACACCTTC. The full variable domain, in which reference TRBV5-1 and TRBJ1-2 provide the parts outside the CDR3, is KAGVTQTPRYLIKTRGQQVTLSCSPISGHRSVSWYQQTPGQGLQFLFEYFSETQRNKGNFPGRFSGRQFSNSRSEMNVSTLELGDSALYLCASSLGRTSNYGYTFGSGTRLTVV.

This clone was seen a handful of times. Distinct nucleotide sequences in the sample also encode this CDR3. The chain recombines TRBV29-1 with TRBJ1-4; D might be TRBD1 (5 bases). Per the germline V gene, CDR1 is SQVTM and CDR2 is ANQGSEA. This CDR3 contains 13 residues. Trimming took 4 bases from V and 7 from J, leaving 13 bases between them. The CDR3 sequence is CSVGGGKGEKLFF. DNA of the CDR3: TGCAGCGTTGGCGGGGGAAAGGGTGAAAAACTGTTTTTT.